The 16 T cell receptor beta chains given below trace back to one sample, sequenced in a study of CD8 T cells in ankylosing spondylitis. TCRdb redid the calling of the 5' RACE reads with MiXCR, one entry per CDR3 protein. The table records 200,000 or so distinct CDR3 sequences, roughly 26% of them present only once. Sequenced sample: blood, either unsorted or a sorted T cell fraction (not recorded which). The receptor set was obtained from a male donor with ankylosing spondylitis or in good health (not recorded which).

This clonotype was counted ten times or more. This rearrangement joins TRBV12-3 or TRBV12-4 to TRBJ1-2; tentative D call: TRBD1 (6 bases). Trimming removed 3 bases at V and 4 bases at J, with 15 bases between. There are 15 residues in the CDR3. CDR3 coding DNA: TGTGCCAGCAGTTTTAGGGGGGGCGCTACCTATGGCTACACCTTC. Amino acid sequence: CASSFRGGATYGYTF.

This clonotype was counted ten times or more. The chain recombines TRBV29-1 with TRBJ2-1, with 10 positions matching TRBD2. This CDR3 contains 14 residues. V was clipped by 7 bases and J by 4 bases; unmatched bases: 7. Germline CDR1 reads SQVTM; CDR2 reads ANQGSEA. CDR3 sequence (DNA): TGCAGCGCAGGACTAGCGGAGAGATACAATGAGCAGTTCTTC. This translates into CSAGLAERYNEQFF.

This clonotype was detected only a few times. This chain connects TRBV19 to TRBJ2-3; no definite D call. This CDR3 spans 15 amino acids. V was clipped by 5 bases and J by 0 bases, with 12 bases between them. Germline CDR1 is LNHDA and CDR2 is SQIVND (reference sequence). CDR3 DNA sequence: TGTGCCAGTAGTGGGAACAACCCCAGCACAGATACGCAGTATTTT. Residues: CASSGNNPSTDTQYF.

This clonotype occurred many times. The chain has TRBV5-1 and TRBJ1-2; 8 nucleotides align to TRBD1. The length of the CDR3 is 15 residues. Germline V gives CDR1 SGHRS, CDR2 YFSETQ. V dropped 2 bases and J dropped 5; count of bases not matched to a gene: 8. The CDR3 DNA follows: TGCGCCAGCAGCTTAAACCTTGGACAGGGTTATGGCTACACCTTC. It specifies CASSLNLGQGYGYTF. Supplemented by reference TRBV5-1 and TRBJ1-2, the full variable domain reads KAGVTQTPRYLIKTRGQQVTLSCSPISGHRSVSWYQQTPGQGLQFLFEYFSETQRNKGNFPGRFSGRQFSNSRSEMNVSTLELGDSALYLCASSLNLGQGYGYTFGSGTRLTVV.

The rearrangement links TRBV29-1 to TRBJ2-1; D unresolved. Looked up from germline, CDR1 is SQVTM and CDR2 is ANQGSEA. Trimming took off 2 bases at V and 2 bases at J, with 7 bases between the two ends. The CDR3 is made up of 13 amino acids. The CDR3 sequence is CSVELRAYNEQFF. CDR3 DNA sequence: TGCAGCGTTGAACTGCGTGCCTACAATGAGCAGTTCTTC.

The chain has TRBV20-1 and TRBJ2-7, with 8 bases fitting TRBD1. CDR3 size: 14 residues. Germline loops: CDR1 DFQATT, CDR2 SNEGSKA (reference sequence). This CDR3 is CPTVGQGSSYEQYF. The CDR3 nucleotides read TGCCCAACCGTTGGACAGGGAAGCTCCTACGAGCAGTACTTC.

The gene calls are TRBV6-6 and TRBJ2-7, with 7 bases that match TRBD1. Germline loops: CDR1 MNHNY, CDR2 SVGAGI (reference sequence). J lost 1 base, V lost 9 bases, and 3 bases had no gene match. The CDR3 runs to 12 residues. CDR3 amino acids: CARDRCSYEQYF. The CDR3 nucleotides are TGTGCCAGGGACAGGTGTTCCTACGAGCAGTACTTC.

This clonotype was counted between two and nine times. This chain joins TRBV5-1 and TRBJ2-1, with TRBD1 identical over 8 bases. The CDR3 spans 15 residues. J was trimmed by 7 bases and V by 0 bases; bases with no gene match: 6. In germline, CDR1 is SGHRS, CDR2 YFSETQ. CDR3 loop: CASSLGTGSGNEQFF. CDR3 coding DNA: TGCGCCAGCAGCTTGGGGACAGGGTCTGGGAATGAGCAGTTCTTC.

The V and J genes are TRBV5-6 and TRBJ2-5, with D perhaps TRBD1 or TRBD2 (5 bases each). The CDR3 consists of 14 residues. The V gene's germline CDR1 is SGHDT and CDR2 YYEEEE. Trimming took off 4 bases at V and 5 bases at J, with 15 bases between the two ends. CDR3 amino acids: CASSEGIFGETQYF. CDR3 nucleotides: TGTGCCAGCAGCGAGGGGATATTCGGGGAGACCCAGTACTTC.

This clonotype has only a few counts. This sequence joins TRBV20-1 and TRBJ2-7; 7 bases line up with TRBD1. The length of the CDR3 is 13 residues. Germline V gives CDR1 DFQATT, CDR2 SNEGSKA (reference sequence). Losses at the gene ends were 4 bases for V and 6 bases for J; bases not matched to a gene: 9. The CDR3 DNA sequence: TGCAGTGCTACCCTCGGACAGGTTGGCGAGCAGTACTTC. Encoded protein: CSATLGQVGEQYF.

This clonotype was seen ten or more times. The chain recombines TRBV25-1 with TRBJ1-4; TRBD1 agrees at 12 bases. J was trimmed by 11 bases and V by 2 bases; bases with no gene match: 6. From germline, CDR1 is MGHDK and CDR2 SYGVNS. The CDR3 extends over 15 amino acids. CDR3 region: CASSERDRGLWKLFF. CDR3 nucleotides: TGTGCCAGCAGTGAAAGGGACAGGGGGCTTTGGAAACTGTTTTTT.

Comments on this clonotype: A much more abundant neighbour one base away suggests this may be a read error. V is TRBV11-2 and J is TRBJ2-7, with 9 bases that match TRBD2. Germline CDR1 reads SGHAT; CDR2 reads FQNNGV. This CDR3 contains 16 residues. The CDR3 bases are TGTGCCAGCGGCTTAGTTGCTAGCGGGATACTCTACGAGCAGTACTTC. Translated, it gives CASGLVASGILYEQYF.

This chain connects TRBV12-5 to TRBJ1-1, with D perhaps matching TRBD1 (5 bases). Per germline, CDR1 LGHNT and CDR2 FRNRAP. Trimming pared 6 bases from V and 6 bases from J, leaving 20 bases between. CDR3 length equals 15 residues. The DNA for the CDR3 is TGTGCTAGTGGGGCGGAGAGGGGTGGTGGCGCTGAAGCTTTCTTT. Protein sequence: CASGAERGGGAEAFF.

This clonotype was counted at least ten times. The chain joins TRBV20-1 to TRBJ2-7, with a tentative D call TRBD2 (6 bases). V lost 3 bases to trimming and J lost 6 bases, with 9 bases between them. The CDR3 spans 11 residues. Germline V gene lookup returns CDR1 DFQATT and CDR2 SNEGSKA (reference sequence). CDR3 sequence reads: CSARRGPEQYF. DNA for the CDR3: TGCAGTGCTAGGCGGGGCCCCGAGCAGTACTTC.

The J gene is TRBJ2-3, the V gene TRBV7-2; D tentatively fits TRBD1 or TRBD2 (5 bases each). Germline V CDR1 and CDR2: SGHTA, FQGNSA. V lost 5 bases, J lost 1 base, and 16 bases lay in between. The length of the CDR3 is 16 residues. For the CDR3, the DNA is TGTGCCAGCAGCGACCGGTGGGGGTCGGGCACAGATACGCAGTATTTT. It yields the protein CASSDRWGSGTDTQYF.

This clonotype has at least ten counts. The gene calls are TRBV28 and TRBJ2-2; 10 bases fit TRBD1. Germline V gene sequence: CDR1 MDHEN, CDR2 SYDVKM. The V and J ends lost 1 base and 3 bases, in that order; junction bases with no gene match: 8. The CDR3 length is 18 residues. CDR3 region: CASSLSLTGGKDTGELFF. The CDR3 nucleotides read TGTGCCAGCAGTTTATCCCTGACAGGGGGCAAGGACACCGGGGAGCTGTTTTTT.